This T cell receptor beta chain was sequenced for a study of T cells after yellow fever vaccination. The V end was cut by 5 bases, the J end by 2 bases, with 7 bases between. CDR1 and CDR2 from the germline V gene are GTSNPN and SVGIG (reference sequence). This CDR3 comprises 13 residues. By 5'RACE template switching, TCR cDNA was produced, with a universal primer site and UMIs added in the process. TCRdb called the 5' RACE reads again in MiXCR, with one record for every CDR3 protein. The table lists some 250,000 distinct CDR3 sequences, 6.9% of them singletons, with approximately 0.84% in the top ten. Study outcomes and limitations: One caveat is that FACS-sorted repertoires could contain abundant clonotypes contaminating from the bulk population. Across the CD4 and CD8 compartments, a small share of clonotypes was present in both.

In this sample, this clonotype turned up a few times. What it binds is unknown. The chain carries TRBV30 and TRBJ2-6; TRBD1 or TRBD2 may be the D gene (5 bases each). This sample comprised CD4+ T cells sorted from PBMCs, obtained 15 days after the yellow fever booster vaccination. The clonotype comes from a man aged 25 to 45 who received the YFV17D yellow fever vaccine. CDR3 sequence: CAWGTAGANVLTF. The CDR3 DNA follows: TGTGCCTGGGGGACCGCTGGGGCCAACGTCCTGACTTTC.